The 12 T cell receptor beta chains given below trace back to one sample, sequenced in a study of early T cells in non-severe SARS-CoV-2 infection (dated by TCRdb to the early 2020s). The method behind the library was 5' RACE. The reads were generated on a NextSeq 500. Using fastp trimming at Q25 and MiXCR clonotype assembly, TCRdb reanalyzed the public sequencing data and kept in-frame beta chains. Identical CDR3 proteins give one entry, which carries the most common genes and DNA. This sample has tens of thousands of distinct CDR3 sequences in its table, and around 10% of those were observed once. Of the sample, more than 4.5% is held by the ten largest clones. The specimen sequenced was whole blood. These receptors all stem from an adult who was a healthcare worker with PCR-confirmed SARS-CoV-2 infection or an uninfected control (not recorded which).

This sequence joins TRBV4-2 and TRBJ2-7, with 10 positions matching TRBD2. V trimming: 0 bases; J trimming: 5 bases; junction bases outside the gene matches: 7. From germline, CDR1 is LGHNA and CDR2 YNFKEQ. The CDR3 length is 16 residues. The CDR3 sequence: CASSQEASGRWDEQYF. The CDR3 coding sequence is TGTGCCAGCAGCCAAGAGGCTAGCGGGAGATGGGACGAGCAGTACTTC.

This clonotype appeared many times. V is TRBV7-2 and J is TRBJ2-5, with D possibly being TRBD1 (5 bases). This CDR3 region has 13 residues. Germline V gene data show CDR1 as SGHTA and CDR2 as FQGNSA. V dropped 9 bases and J dropped 5 bases, with 16 bases sitting between them. The CDR3 region is CASCIRGSETQYF. The CDR3 bases are TGTGCCAGTTGCATAAGGGGTTCCGAGACCCAGTACTTC. The full variable domain, completed using reference TRBV7-2 and TRBJ2-5, is GAGVSQSPSNKVTEKGKDVELRCDPISGHTALYWYRQSLGQGLEFLIYFQGNSAPDKSGLPSDRFSAERTGGSVSTLTIQRTQQEDSAVYLCASCIRGSETQYFGPGTRLLVL.

Turning to this clonotype: Given the absence of the conserved phenylalanine or tryptophan at the CDR3 end, a read error is likely. This sequence joins TRBV27 and TRBJ1-1, with TRBD1 matching over 11 bases. J lost 6 bases, V lost 5 bases, and 8 bases had no gene match. There are 15 residues in the CDR3. CDR1 is MNHEY, CDR2 SMNVEV, per germline (reference sequence). CDR3 coding DNA: TGTGCCAGCAGTCTGGGACAGGGGGGTAATCCTGAAGCTTTCTCT. As protein: CASSLGQGGNPEAFS.

The rearrangement links TRBV5-1 to TRBJ1-2, with TRBD1 matching over 7 bases. The CDR3 sequence is 15 residues long. Germline V gives CDR1 SGHRS, CDR2 YFSETQ. With 5 bases clipped from V and 6 bases from J, the junction kept 13 bases outside the gene matches. Here the CDR3 DNA reads TGCGCCAGCAGGGGCCTTTTAGGGACAGCCCATGGCTACACCTTC. This gives the protein CASRGLLGTAHGYTF.

This clonotype was detected ten times or more. The gene calls are TRBV7-9 and TRBJ2-7, with D uncertain. Trimming took off 1 base at V and 0 bases at J, with 10 bases between the two ends. The CDR3 is made up of 15 amino acids. Germline values: CDR1 SEHNR, CDR2 FQNEAQ (reference sequence). This CDR3 is CASSLVAESSYEQYF. The DNA of the CDR3 is TGTGCCAGCAGCTTAGTTGCGGAGAGCTCCTACGAGCAGTACTTC. The variable domain in full, with the rest retrieved from reference TRBV7-9 and TRBJ2-7, is DTGVSQNPRHKITKRGQNVTFRCDPISEHNRLYWYRQTLGQGPEFLTYFQNEAQLEKSRLLSDRFSAERPKGSFSTLEIQRTEQGDSAMYLCASSLVAESSYEQYFGPGTRLTVT.

In its sample, this clonotype was seen many times. The chain links TRBV12-3 or TRBV12-4 to TRBJ1-2; D is unresolved. Trimming pared 1 base from V and 5 bases from J, leaving 11 bases between. The CDR3 extends over 14 amino acids. CDR3 bases: TGTGCCAGCAGTTTAGGCTGGGGAAGGTATGGCTACACCTTC. Translating gives CASSLGWGRYGYTF.

This clonotype occurred many times. The rearrangement joins TRBV7-6 to TRBJ1-5; D call uncertain. The length of the CDR3 is 15 residues. CDR1 SGHVS and CDR2 FNYEAQ come from the germline V gene. Trimming cost V 1 base and J 4 bases, with 11 bases left between them. This CDR3 reads CASSLGTQPNQPQHF. CDR3 DNA sequence: TGTGCCAGCAGCTTAGGAACACAACCTAATCAGCCCCAGCATTTT.

In its sample, this clonotype was seen many times. The chain recombines TRBV20-1 with TRBJ2-2; TRBD2 agrees at 14 bases. This CDR3 contains 15 residues. The junction had 2 bases not matched to a gene; V was cut back by 5 bases and J by 3 bases. Germline CDR1 reads DFQATT; CDR2 reads SNEGSKA (reference sequence). The CDR3 bases are TGCAGTGCTGGGACTAGCGGGGGATACACCGGGGAGCTGTTTTTT. The encoded protein is CSAGTSGGYTGELFF.

This clonotype was picked up a small number of times. The chain has TRBV19 and TRBJ2-1; TRBD2 matches 8 bases. The germline V gene has CDR1 LNHDA and CDR2 SQIVND (reference sequence). This CDR3 is built from 14 residues. V trimming: 6 bases; J trimming: 5 bases; junction bases outside the gene matches: 6. The CDR3 loop reads CASRVTSVDNEQFF. The DNA for the CDR3 is TGTGCCAGTAGGGTGACTAGCGTAGACAATGAGCAGTTCTTC.

A word on this clonotype: The conserved closing phenylalanine or tryptophan is absent in this CDR3, likely reflecting a read error. V usage is TRBV6-8 and J usage is TRBJ2-3; D not resolved. The CDR3 sequence is 15 residues long. Germline V gene data show CDR1 as MNHGY and CDR2 as SAAAGT. V was clipped by 4 bases and J by 1 base, with 12 bases between them. CDR3 nucleotides: TGTGCCAGCAGTTCCCCCCATTTGGGCACAGATACGCAGTATTAT. As protein: CASSSPHLGTDTQYY.

This clonotype showed up many times. V is TRBV7-6 and J is TRBJ2-5, with 14 positions matching TRBD2. In germline, CDR1 is SGHVS, CDR2 FNYEAQ. This CDR3 is 15 amino acids long. V was clipped by 4 bases and J by 4 bases; unmatched bases: 2. The chain's CDR3 is CASSSGTSGRETQYF. As DNA, the CDR3 is TGTGCCAGCAGCTCCGGGACTAGCGGGAGAGAGACCCAGTACTTC.

This clonotype showed up just a few times. The V gene is TRBV20-1, the J gene TRBJ2-2; no clear D. Trimming left V 2 bases short and J 3 bases short, with 7 bases between. CDR1 DFQATT and CDR2 SNEGSKA come from the germline V gene (reference sequence). CDR3 length: 13 amino acids. The CDR3 loop reads CSARLGYTGELFF. In DNA, the CDR3 is TGCAGTGCTAGATTAGGGTACACCGGGGAGCTGTTTTTT.